A selection of T cell receptor beta chains follows, all from one sample in a study of blood T cell repertoires in COVID-19. The assay was immunoSEQ multiplex PCR, and TCRdb's table has in-frame clones only and misses some. The sample yields a few hundred thousand clones, 91% seen once. The sequencing sample was made of peripheral blood. These TCRs come from a person under 35 with COVID-19, enrolled during active disease. CDR3s include the opening cysteine and the closing phenylalanine or tryptophan. A D gene is named only where the DNA matches it firmly. Rows give clone size only sometimes, using once, few, many, or a class for an expanded clone.

j_gene | d_gene | v_gene | abundance | CDR3aa | CDR3nt
TRBJ1-3 | TRBD1 | TRBV14 | - | CASSRGTVSGNTIYF | TGTGCCAGCAGCCGCGGGACAGTCTCTGGAAACACCATATATTTT
TRBJ2-7 | - | TRBV25-1 | - | CASSASGYEQYF | TGTGCCAGCAGCGCCAGTGGCTACGAGCAGTACTTC
TRBJ2-1 | - | TRBV6-5 | - | CASRGLAAVGEQFF | TGTGCCAGCCGGGGGCTAGCGGCCGTCGGTGAGCAGTTCTTC
TRBJ1-1 | TRBD1 | TRBV19 | - | CASSLGQVNTEAFF | TGTGCCAGTAGTCTGGGACAGGTGAACACTGAAGCTTTCTTT
TRBJ2-4 | - | TRBV7-6 | - | CASSLFAGIGDIQYF | TGTGCCAGCAGCTTATTTGCGGGAATCGGGGACATTCAGTACTTC
TRBJ2-3 | - | TRBV24-1 | - | CATSDRWESDTQYF | TGTGCCACCAGTGATAGGTGGGAGTCAGATACGCAGTATTTT
TRBJ2-7 | - | TRBV18 | - | CASSPDSYEQYF | TGTGCCAGCTCACCCGACTCTTACGAGCAGTACTTC
TRBJ2-3 | TRBD1 | TRBV28 | - | CASSLLLWTGRTDTQYF | TGTGCCAGCAGTTTATTGCTTTGGACAGGGCGAACAGATACGCAGTATTTT
TRBJ2-2 | - | TRBV15 | - | CATSPHPNHEVGQKNTGELFF | TGTGCCACCAGTCCCCATCCTAACCACGAGGTCGGACAAAAGAACACCGGGGAGCTGTTTTTT
TRBJ2-3 | - | TRBV12-3/TRBV12-4 | once | CASGSGGRAQYF | TGTGCCAGCGGGTCTGGAGGGAGAGCGCAGTATTTT
TRBJ1-1 | TRBD1 | TRBV6-5 | - | CASSYAGQVNTEAFF | TGTGCCAGCAGTTACGCCGGACAGGTGAACACTGAAGCTTTCTTT
TRBJ2-5 | TRBD1 | TRBV27 | - | CASSPIGTGEETQYF | TGTGCCAGCAGTCCAATTGGGACAGGGGAAGAGACCCAGTACTTC
TRBJ1-2 | TRBD1 | TRBV5-5 | once | CASSPGQGHYGYTF | TGTGCCAGCAGCCCCGGACAGGGCCACTATGGCTACACCTTC
TRBJ2-7 | - | TRBV5-1 | - | CASSLAGNSYEQYF | TGCGCCAGCAGCTTGGCCGGGAACTCCTACGAGCAGTACTTC
TRBJ2-1 | - | TRBV18 | - | CASSPIPGEANEQFF | TGTGCCAGCTCACCAATTCCGGGAGAAGCCAATGAGCAGTTCTTC
TRBJ2-7 | TRBD1 | TRBV25-1 | - | CASSEVGQGVYEQYF | TGTGCCAGCAGTGAGGTAGGACAGGGGGTCTACGAGCAGTACTTC
TRBJ1-2 | - | TRBV14 | - | CASSQDVWADGYTF | TGTGCCAGCAGCCAAGATGTTTGGGCAGATGGCTACACCTTC
TRBJ2-6 | TRBD1 | TRBV3-1/TRBV3-2 | - | CASSQEGQGIGANVLTF | TGTGCCAGCAGCCAAGAGGGACAGGGGATCGGGGCCAACGTCCTGACTTTC
TRBJ1-2 | - | TRBV30 | - | CAWSVGGVYGYTF | TGTGCCTGGAGTGTAGGAGGCGTCTATGGCTACACCTTC
TRBJ2-7 | - | TRBV27 | once | CASSFRGFDEQYF | TGTGCCAGCAGTTTCAGGGGTTTCGACGAGCAGTACTTC
TRBJ2-5 | TRBD2 | TRBV3-1/TRBV3-2 | once | CASSQASPTSGREETQYF | TGTGCCAGCAGCCAAGCGAGTCCCACTAGCGGGAGGGAAGAGACCCAGTACTTC
TRBJ2-5 | TRBD2 | TRBV9 | - | CASSENPLAAQETQYF | TGTGCCAGCAGCGAAAACCCACTAGCGGCTCAAGAGACCCAGTACTTC
TRBJ1-6 | TRBD1 | TRBV6-5 | - | CAIPQGAKNDSPLHF | TGTGCCATACCACAGGGGGCTAAGAATGATTCACCCCTCCACTTT
TRBJ2-7 | - | TRBV11-2 | - | CASSLLRGSYEQYF | TGTGCCAGCAGCTTACTCAGGGGCTCCTACGAGCAGTACTTC
TRBJ1-5 | TRBD1 | TRBV7-9 | - | CASSLWTGGVGQPQHF | TGTGCCAGCAGCTTATGGACAGGGGGGGTTGGTCAGCCCCAGCATTTT
TRBJ2-5 | TRBD2 | TRBV6-2/TRBV6-3 | - | CASSARAGLHPQETQYF | TGTGCCAGCAGCGCCCGAGCGGGGCTACACCCTCAAGAGACCCAGTACTTC
TRBJ2-5 | TRBD2 | TRBV3-1/TRBV3-2 | - | CASSRLAGGPFGETQYF | TGTGCCAGCAGTCGACTAGCGGGAGGGCCCTTCGGAGAGACCCAGTACTTC
TRBJ2-5 | TRBD2 | TRBV5-1 | - | CASSFIGAGGSGETQYF | TGCGCCAGCAGCTTCATTGGGGCGGGAGGGTCTGGAGAGACCCAGTACTTC
TRBJ2-7 | - | TRBV9 | - | CASSARLDSEQYF | TGTGCCAGCAGCGCCCGATTGGACAGCGAGCAGTACTTC
TRBJ2-7 | - | TRBV9 | many | CASSTLNEGGEQYF | TGTGCCAGCAGCACCCTCAATGAGGGTGGAGAGCAGTACTTC
TRBJ1-2 | - | TRBV7-9 | - | CASSLVTTAGGYTF | TGTGCCAGCAGCTTAGTTACCACAGCGGGGGGCTACACCTTC
TRBJ2-5 | TRBD2 | TRBV5-4 | - | CASSPTSGPQETQYF | TGTGCCAGCAGCCCGACTAGCGGCCCCCAAGAGACCCAGTACTTC
TRBJ1-2 | TRBD1 | TRBV12-5 | - | CASGLVPSKGANGYTF | TGTGCTAGTGGTTTGGTACCCTCGAAGGGGGCCAATGGCTACACCTTC
TRBJ2-7 | - | TRBV4-1 | - | CASSPRQFYEQYF | TGCGCCAGCAGTCCCAGACAGTTCTACGAGCAGTACTTC
TRBJ2-7 | - | TRBV19 | - | CASSMNRAYEQYF | TGTGCCAGTAGTATGAACAGGGCCTACGAGCAGTACTTC
TRBJ1-2 | - | TRBV3-1/TRBV3-2 | - | CASSPAGGPYGYTF | TGTGCCAGCAGCCCCGCCGGGGGGCCGTATGGCTACACCTTC
TRBJ2-5 | TRBD2 | TRBV24-1 | - | CATSDFPPRLVSGMYQETQYF | TGTGCCACCAGTGATTTTCCCCCCAGGCTGGTCAGCGGGATGTACCAAGAGACCCAGTACTTC
TRBJ2-7 | TRBD1 | TRBV7-7 | once | CASSLVGTGISYEQYF | TGTGCCAGCAGCTTAGTTGGGACAGGGATATCCTACGAGCAGTACTTC
TRBJ2-2 | - | TRBV7-9 | - | CASIAYLSATGELFF | TGTGCCAGCATCGCTTACCTATCCGCCACCGGGGAGCTGTTTTTT
TRBJ2-1 | - | TRBV27 | - | CASSLYLNNEQFF | TGTGCCAGCAGTTTATACTTAAACAATGAGCAGTTCTTC
TRBJ2-2 | TRBD2 | TRBV9 | - | CASSPSLAVTGELFF | TGTGCCAGCAGCCCTTCCCTAGCGGTCACCGGGGAGCTGTTTTTT
TRBJ2-2 | TRBD2 | TRBV5-4 | - | CASRTSGNTGELFF | TGTGCCAGCAGGACTAGCGGGAACACCGGGGAGCTGTTTTTT
TRBJ1-1 | - | TRBV6-5 | - | CASSYSLVGGVGAFF | TGTGCCAGCAGTTACTCGTTAGTGGGGGGAGTAGGAGCTTTCTTT
TRBJ2-7 | - | TRBV4-1 | - | CASSQLLQGDYEQYF | TGCGCCAGCAGCCAACTTTTACAGGGTGACTACGAGCAGTACTTC
TRBJ2-3 | TRBD2 | TRBV7-9 | few | CASSFLLAGVTDTQYF | TGTGCCAGCAGCTTCCTACTAGCGGGAGTCACAGATACGCAGTATTTT
TRBJ2-7 | TRBD2 | TRBV11-2 | - | CASSPGTSGAYEQYF | TGTGCCAGCAGCCCCGGGACTAGCGGCGCCTACGAGCAGTACTTC
TRBJ2-7 | - | TRBV5-1 | - | CASSLTSGEQYF | TGCGCCAGCAGCTTGACCAGCGGAGAGCAGTACTTC
TRBJ1-6 | - | TRBV18 | - | CASSPIRAKAGGNSPLHF | TGTGCCAGCTCACCAATCAGGGCCAAGGCCGGGGGAAATTCACCCCTCCACTTT
TRBJ1-2 | - | TRBV6-5 | - | CASTLGHGANYGYTF | TGTGCCAGCACCCTTGGACACGGAGCTAACTATGGCTACACCTTC
TRBJ2-7 | - | TRBV9 | - | CASSVVAGSSYEQYF | TGTGCCAGCAGCGTAGTCGCGGGAAGTTCCTACGAGCAGTACTTC